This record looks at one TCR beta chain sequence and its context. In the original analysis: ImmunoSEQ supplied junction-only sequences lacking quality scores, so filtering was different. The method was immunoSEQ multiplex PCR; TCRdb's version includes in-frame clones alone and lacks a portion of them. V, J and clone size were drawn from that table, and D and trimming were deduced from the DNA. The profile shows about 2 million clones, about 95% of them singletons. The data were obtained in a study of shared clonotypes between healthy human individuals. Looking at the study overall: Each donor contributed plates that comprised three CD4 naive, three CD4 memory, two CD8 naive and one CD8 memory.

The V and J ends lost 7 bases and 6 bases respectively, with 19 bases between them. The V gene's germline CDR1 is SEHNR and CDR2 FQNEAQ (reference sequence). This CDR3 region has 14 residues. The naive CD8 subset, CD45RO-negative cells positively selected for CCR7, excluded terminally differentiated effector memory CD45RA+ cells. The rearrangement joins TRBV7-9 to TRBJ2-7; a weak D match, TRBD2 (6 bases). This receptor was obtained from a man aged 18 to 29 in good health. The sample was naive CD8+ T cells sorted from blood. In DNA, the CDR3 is TGTGCCAGCATCCCCGTGGGACTTACCTCCGAGCAGTACTTC. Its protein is CASIPVGLTSEQYF.